The 15 T cell receptor beta chains given below trace back to one sample, sequenced in a study of T-cell memory formation after mild COVID-19. TCRdb reprocessed the 5' RACE reads with MiXCR, giving one entry per CDR3 protein. Counted here are some 65,000 distinct CDR3 sequences, 16% occurring once; the ten biggest clones make up 31%. The sequenced material came from PBMCs or a T cell subset sorted from them (not recorded which). The receptor set was obtained from an adult woman who had mild COVID-19 (a few samples of this study predate the infection). Cell type and time point are not known.

Only one count was recorded for this clonotype. This rearrangement joins TRBV7-9 to TRBJ1-1; D is possibly TRBD1 (5 bases). The CDR3 is 13 amino acids. Trimming took off 8 bases at V and 5 bases at J, with 15 bases between the two ends. In germline, CDR1 is SEHNR, CDR2 FQNEAQ (reference sequence). In DNA form, the CDR3 reads TGTGCCAGCTCATACCCGGCAGGGACTGAAGCTTTCTTT. Translating it yields CASSYPAGTEAFF.

J is TRBJ1-1 and V is TRBV7-2; no clear D gene. The CDR3 consists of 12 residues. V gave up 4 bases and J gave up 8 bases, with 11 bases separating them. CDR1 SGHTA and CDR2 FQGNSA come from the germline V gene. DNA for the CDR3: TGTGCCAGCAGCTCCCTATATGGGGAAGCTTTCTTT. This sequence encodes CASSSLYGEAFF. Combining the CDR3 with reference TRBV7-2 and TRBJ1-1 gives the whole variable domain GAGVSQSPSNKVTEKGKDVELRCDPISGHTALYWYRQSLGQGLEFLIYFQGNSAPDKSGLPSDRFSAERTGGSVSTLTIQRTQQEDSAVYLCASSSLYGEAFFGQGTRLTVV.

The V call is TRBV6-2 or TRBV6-3, the J call TRBJ2-2; 7 nucleotides align to TRBD1. V lost 6 bases, J lost 10 bases, and 11 bases stayed unmatched. In germline, CDR1 is MNHEY, CDR2 SVGEGT. This CDR3 is 14 amino acids long. CDR3 protein: CASSHRQGREELFF. The CDR3 DNA reads TGTGCCAGCAGCCACCGACAGGGTAGAGAGGAGCTGTTTTTT.

This clonotype turned up a few times. The CDR3 nucleotides read TGTGCCAGCAGCGTGGACGAGGACACCTACAATGAGCAGTTCTTC. Translating gives CASSVDEDTYNEQFF. This chain connects TRBV9 to TRBJ2-1, with D maybe TRBD1 (5 bases). There are 15 residues in the CDR3. CDR1 and CDR2 (germline): SGDLS, YYNGEE. V shed 2 bases and J shed 2 bases, with 11 bases lying between them.

In its sample, this clonotype was seen a few times. The chain links TRBV4-1 to TRBJ2-7; TRBD1 agrees at 8 bases. Germline V lookup: CDR1 MGHRA, CDR2 YSYEKL. The junction had 3 bases not matched to a gene; V was cut back by 2 bases and J by 3 bases. The CDR3 length is 14 residues. The CDR3 protein is CASSQQGADYEQYF. For the CDR3, the DNA is TGCGCCAGCAGCCAACAGGGGGCCGACTACGAGCAGTACTTC.

This sequence joins TRBV27 and TRBJ2-5; D possibly corresponds to TRBD1 (5 bases). Germline CDR1 is MNHEY and CDR2 is SMNVEV (reference sequence). V lost 1 base and J lost 2, with 11 bases in between. This CDR3 spans 15 amino acids. This CDR3 is CASSLFRAGQETQYF. The CDR3 DNA sequence: TGTGCCAGCAGTTTATTTAGGGCAGGGCAAGAGACCCAGTACTTC.

This clonotype was seen a handful of times. V usage is TRBV5-1 and J usage is TRBJ2-7, with 7 bases lining up with TRBD1. Germline values: CDR1 SGHRS, CDR2 YFSETQ. The V gene end was trimmed by 5 bases and the J gene end by 3 bases; junction bases not matched to a gene: 5. This CDR3 has 13 residues. Written as DNA, the CDR3 is TGCGCCAGCAGAACCGGGACAGTCTACGAGCAGTACTTC. It is translated as CASRTGTVYEQYF.

This clonotype was picked up a small number of times. The chain carries TRBV6-5 and TRBJ2-2; D call uncertain. CDR3 length: 14 amino acids. V dropped 2 bases and J dropped 6 bases, with 10 bases sitting between them. Germline values: CDR1 MNHEY, CDR2 SVGAGI. In DNA, the CDR3 is TGTGCCAGCAGTTACGCGATAGAAGCCGGGGAGCTGTTTTTT. Its protein is CASSYAIEAGELFF.

This clonotype was recorded a few times. The V and J genes are TRBV7-2 and TRBJ1-4; unclear D gene. The CDR3 covers 16 residues. V shed 3 bases and J shed 0 bases, with 11 bases lying between them. Germline values: CDR1 SGHTA, CDR2 FQGNSA. CDR3 protein: CASSFLGRATNEKLFF. CDR3 sequence (DNA): TGTGCCAGCAGCTTCCTCGGTCGAGCAACTAATGAAAAACTGTTTTTT. Full variable domain (outside the CDR3, taken from reference TRBV7-2 and TRBJ1-4): GAGVSQSPSNKVTEKGKDVELRCDPISGHTALYWYRQSLGQGLEFLIYFQGNSAPDKSGLPSDRFSAERTGGSVSTLTIQRTQQEDSAVYLCASSFLGRATNEKLFFGSGTQLSVL.

The sample holds a few counts of this clonotype. The chain employs TRBV7-9 and TRBJ2-7; TRBD2 is a possible D gene (5 bases). Germline CDR1 reads SEHNR; CDR2 reads FQNEAQ (reference sequence). The CDR3 is 14 residues long. V lost 4 bases to trimming and J lost 3 bases, with 13 bases between them. The CDR3 sequence is CASSSWTPDYEQYF. The CDR3 DNA reads TGTGCCAGCAGCTCATGGACTCCGGACTACGAGCAGTACTTC.

The chain is built from TRBV7-9 and TRBJ1-1; the match to TRBD1 covers 8 bases. The CDR3 extends over 15 amino acids. CDR1 and CDR2 (germline): SEHNR, FQNEAQ (reference sequence). J lost 5 bases, V lost 5 bases, and 10 bases had no gene match. The CDR3 loop reads CASSPSGQGVTEAFF. The CDR3 DNA reads TGTGCCAGCAGCCCTTCCGGACAGGGTGTAACTGAAGCTTTCTTT.

Only a few counts were recorded for this clonotype. The V gene is TRBV6-2 or TRBV6-3, the J gene TRBJ2-1; no reliable D call. The CDR3 is 18 residues long. The V end lost 4 bases, the J end lost 0 bases, and 19 bases lay between the germline ends. Germline V gene sequence: CDR1 MNHEY, CDR2 SVGEGT. CDR3 region: CASSFTADSLSSYNEQFF. CDR3 DNA: TGTGCCAGCAGTTTCACCGCAGACTCCCTAAGCTCCTACAATGAGCAGTTCTTC.

The chain links TRBV24-1 to TRBJ2-1; no clear D gene. The CDR3 sequence is 12 residues long. CDR1 and CDR2 from the germline V gene are KGHDR and SFDVKD. V gave up 7 bases and J gave up 9 bases, with 12 bases separating them. The CDR3 DNA reads as TGTGCCACCAGCAGAAAAGCAGCTGAGCAGTTCTTC. This sequence encodes CATSRKAAEQFF.

V is TRBV15 and J is TRBJ2-4; the match to TRBD1 covers 8 bases. CDR1 is LNHNV, CDR2 YYDKDF, per germline (reference sequence). The length of the CDR3 is 16 residues. V lost 5 bases, J lost 6 bases, and 12 bases stayed unmatched. The CDR3 loop is CATSHQSLGQGNIQYF. The CDR3 nucleotides are TGTGCCACCAGCCATCAATCCCTCGGACAGGGAAACATTCAGTACTTC.

The rearrangement links TRBV7-9 to TRBJ2-7; TRBD1 agrees at 7 bases. V lost 4 bases, J lost 3 bases, and 9 bases stayed unmatched. Germline lookup yields CDR1 SEHNR and CDR2 FQNEAQ (reference sequence). There are 15 residues in the CDR3. The CDR3 reads CASSSPVDRFYEQYF. Written as DNA, the CDR3 is TGTGCCAGCAGCTCCCCTGTGGACAGGTTCTACGAGCAGTACTTC.